This T cell receptor beta chain was retrieved from a study of CD8+CD57+ T cells in acquired aplastic anemia. Study-wide background: CD4+ and CD8+ cells, once sorted, gave DNA averaging roughly 3 ug.

General study points: Statistical testing detected no significant gap in CD8+ Simpson's diversity between patients and controls. Researchers report that twenty-nine CD8+ CDR3 sequences appeared in both patients and controls.

TCR beta VDJ and CDR3 were profiled, and genomic DNA was the template. TCRdb reprocessed the reads via MiXCR and lists one record per CDR3 protein. In the table there are about 160,000 distinct CDR3 sequences, 71% of which are singletons. The authors sequenced patients whose flow cytometry had shown CD8+CD57+ cell expansion. V shed 6 bases and J 7 bases; nucleotides not matched to a gene: 7. The CDR3 runs to 12 residues. Germline V lookup: CDR1 DFQATT, CDR2 SNEGSKA (reference sequence). Notes on this clonotype: What it binds is not known.

The clonotype was recovered from a human donor with aplastic anemia. V gene TRBV20-1 combines with J gene TRBJ2-3; 7 bases align to TRBD1. The sequencing input was sorted CD4+, CD8+, or CD8+CD57+ T cells (not recorded which) from PBMCs. The CDR3 DNA reads as TGCAGTGCCCCAGAGGGGGCGTATACGCAGTATTTT. This sequence encodes CSAPEGAYTQYF.